The source of this T cell receptor (beta chain) is a study of glioma-infiltrating T cells. The sample holds many counts of this clonotype. Using RNA template, CDR3s of TCR alpha and beta were amplified with iRepertoire arm-PCR. TCRdb redid the calling of the multiplex PCR reads with MiXCR, one entry per CDR3 protein. The sample lists some 40,000 distinct CDR3 sequences, about a fifth seen once, with approximately 6.4% in the top ten. CDR1 and CDR2 (germline): LGHNT, FRNRAP. The CDR3 has 16 residues. Trimming pared 6 bases from V and 2 bases from J, leaving 17 bases between. Sequencing was carried out using glioma tissue, nonneoplastic brain tissue, or PBMCs (not recorded which). This rearrangement joins TRBV12-5 to TRBJ2-4; D perhaps matches TRBD2 (5 bases). The TCR originated in a human donor with low-grade glioma or glioblastoma, undergoing nonglioma brain surgery, or in good health (not recorded which). CDR3 sequence reads: CASGSISRDTKNIQYF. For the CDR3, the DNA is TGTGCTAGTGGATCCATTTCCCGGGATACCAAAAACATTCAGTACTTC. Full variable domain (outside the CDR3, taken from reference TRBV12-5 and TRBJ2-4): DARVTQTPRHKVTEMGQEVTMRCQPILGHNTVFWYRQTMMQGLELLAYFRNRAPLDDSGMPKDRFSAEMPDATLATLKIQPSEPRDSAVYFCASGSISRDTKNIQYFGAGTRLSVL.